The TCR beta chain under discussion was sequenced for a study of blood T cell repertoires in COVID-19. As originally analysed: Estimates of nucleated cell counts were drawn from the amplification of reference gene primers. TCRdb's table, derived via immunoSEQ multiplex PCR, lists solely in-frame clones and lacks some. V and J calls and clone size come straight from that table; D and trimming were deduced from the DNA. The table lists tens of thousands of clones, roughly 78% of them singletons. Per the germline V gene, CDR1 is SEHNR and CDR2 is FQNEAQ (reference sequence). The CDR3 extends over 15 amino acids. J gave up 3 bases and V 5 bases, and 3 bases lay outside the gene matches.

This chain joins TRBV7-9 and TRBJ2-1; TRBD2 agrees at 11 bases. Sequenced: peripheral blood. This sequence originates from a man between 60 and 75 years old with acute or convalescent COVID-19. CDR3 sequence: CASSLGLAVYNEQFF. The CDR3 coding sequence is TGTGCCAGCAGCCTGGGACTAGCGGTCTACAATGAGCAGTTCTTC. The full variable domain, in which reference TRBV7-9 and TRBJ2-1 provide the parts outside the CDR3, is DTGVSQNPRHKITKRGQNVTFRCDPISEHNRLYWYRQTLGQGPEFLTYFQNEAQLEKSRLLSDRFSAERPKGSFSTLEIQRTEQGDSAMYLCASSLGLAVYNEQFFGPGTRLTVL.